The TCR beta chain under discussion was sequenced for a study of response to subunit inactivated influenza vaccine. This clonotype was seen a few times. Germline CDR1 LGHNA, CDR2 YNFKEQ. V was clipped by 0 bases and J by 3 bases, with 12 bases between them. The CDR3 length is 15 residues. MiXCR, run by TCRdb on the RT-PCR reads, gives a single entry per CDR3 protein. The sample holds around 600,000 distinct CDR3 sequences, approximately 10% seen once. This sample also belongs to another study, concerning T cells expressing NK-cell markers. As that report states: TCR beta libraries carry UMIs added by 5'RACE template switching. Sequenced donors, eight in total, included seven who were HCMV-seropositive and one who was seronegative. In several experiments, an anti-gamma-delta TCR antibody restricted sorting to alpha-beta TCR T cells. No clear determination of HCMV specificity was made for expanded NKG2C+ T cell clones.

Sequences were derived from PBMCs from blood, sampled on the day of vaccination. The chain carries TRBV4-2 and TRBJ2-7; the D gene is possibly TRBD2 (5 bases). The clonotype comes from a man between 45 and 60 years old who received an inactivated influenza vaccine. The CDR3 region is CASSQDDSGSYEQYF. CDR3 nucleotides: TGTGCCAGCAGCCAAGATGATTCGGGGAGCTACGAGCAGTACTTC.